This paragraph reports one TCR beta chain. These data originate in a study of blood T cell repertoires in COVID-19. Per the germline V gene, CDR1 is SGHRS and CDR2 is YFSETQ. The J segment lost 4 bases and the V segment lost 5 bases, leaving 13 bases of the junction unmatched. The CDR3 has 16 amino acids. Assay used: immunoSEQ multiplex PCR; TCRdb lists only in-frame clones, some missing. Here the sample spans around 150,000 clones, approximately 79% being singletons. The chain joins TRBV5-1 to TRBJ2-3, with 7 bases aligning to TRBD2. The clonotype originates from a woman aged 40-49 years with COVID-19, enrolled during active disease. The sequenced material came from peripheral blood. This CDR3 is CASRTGAGMGPDTQYF. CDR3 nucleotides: TGCGCCAGCAGGACGGGAGCGGGAATGGGGCCAGATACGCAGTATTTT. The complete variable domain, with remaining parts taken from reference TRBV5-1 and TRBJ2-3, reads KAGVTQTPRYLIKTRGQQVTLSCSPISGHRSVSWYQQTPGQGLQFLFEYFSETQRNKGNFPGRFSGRQFSNSRSEMNVSTLELGDSALYLCASRTGAGMGPDTQYFGPGTRLTVL.